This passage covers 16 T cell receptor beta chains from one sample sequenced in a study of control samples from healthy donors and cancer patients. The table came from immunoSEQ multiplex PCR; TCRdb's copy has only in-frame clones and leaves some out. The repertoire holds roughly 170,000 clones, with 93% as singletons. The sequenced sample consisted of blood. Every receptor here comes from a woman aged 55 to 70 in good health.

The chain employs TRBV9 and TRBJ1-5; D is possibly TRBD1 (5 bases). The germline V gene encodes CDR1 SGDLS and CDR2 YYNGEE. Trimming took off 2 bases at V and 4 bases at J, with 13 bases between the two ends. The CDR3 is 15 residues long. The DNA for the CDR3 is TGTGCCAGCAGCGTTGCCGGGACCCAGAATCAGCCCCAGCATTTT. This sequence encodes CASSVAGTQNQPQHF.

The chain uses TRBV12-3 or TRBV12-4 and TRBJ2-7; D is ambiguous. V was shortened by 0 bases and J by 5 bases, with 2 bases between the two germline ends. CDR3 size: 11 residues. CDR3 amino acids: CASSLADEQYF. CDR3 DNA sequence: TGTGCCAGCAGTTTAGCGGACGAGCAGTACTTC.

The CDR3 loop reads CASSKNRDGGYTF. The CDR3 DNA follows: TGTGCCAGCAGCAAGAACAGGGACGGTGGCTACACCTTC. The genes are TRBV9 and TRBJ1-2; perhaps TRBD1 as D (6 bases). Germline-derived CDR1 and CDR2 are SGDLS and YYNGEE. With 4 bases removed from V and 7 bases from J, the gap between germline ends came to 14 bases. The CDR3 consists of 13 residues.

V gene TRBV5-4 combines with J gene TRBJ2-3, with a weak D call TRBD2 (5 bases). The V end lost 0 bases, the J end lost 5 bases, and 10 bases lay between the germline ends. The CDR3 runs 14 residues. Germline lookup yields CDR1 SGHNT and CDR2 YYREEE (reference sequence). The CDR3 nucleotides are TGTGCCAGCAGCTTGGGACTACCGGGAGATACGCAGTATTTT. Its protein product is CASSLGLPGDTQYF.

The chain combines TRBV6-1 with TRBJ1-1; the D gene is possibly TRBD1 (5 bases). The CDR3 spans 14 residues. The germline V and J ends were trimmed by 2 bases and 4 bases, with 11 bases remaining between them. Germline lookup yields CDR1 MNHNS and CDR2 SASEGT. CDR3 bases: TGTGCCAGCAGTGAATTTCAAGGGACCACTGAAGCTTTCTTT. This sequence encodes CASSEFQGTTEAFF.

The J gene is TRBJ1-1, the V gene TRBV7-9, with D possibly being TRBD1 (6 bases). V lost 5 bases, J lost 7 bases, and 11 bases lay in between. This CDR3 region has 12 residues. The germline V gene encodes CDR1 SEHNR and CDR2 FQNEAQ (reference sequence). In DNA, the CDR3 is TGTGCCAGCAGCCTAAGGGGGTTTGAAGCTTTCTTT. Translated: CASSLRGFEAFF.

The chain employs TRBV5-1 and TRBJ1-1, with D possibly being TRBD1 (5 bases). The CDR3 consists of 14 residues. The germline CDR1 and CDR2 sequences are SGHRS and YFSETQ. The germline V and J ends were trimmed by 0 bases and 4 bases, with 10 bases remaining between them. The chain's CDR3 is CASSLDGDFTEAFF. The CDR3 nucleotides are TGCGCCAGCAGCTTGGACGGGGACTTCACTGAAGCTTTCTTT.

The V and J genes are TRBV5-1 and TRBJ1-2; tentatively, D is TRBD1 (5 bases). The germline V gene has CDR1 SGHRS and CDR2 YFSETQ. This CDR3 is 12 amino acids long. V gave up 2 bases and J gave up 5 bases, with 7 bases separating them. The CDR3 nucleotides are TGCGCCAGCAGCTTTGAGGGGTATGGCTACACCTTC. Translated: CASSFEGYGYTF.

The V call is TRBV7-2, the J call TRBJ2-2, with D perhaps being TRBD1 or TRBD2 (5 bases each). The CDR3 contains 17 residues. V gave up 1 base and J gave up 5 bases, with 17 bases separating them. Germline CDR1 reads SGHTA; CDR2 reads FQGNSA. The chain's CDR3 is CASSLDRWGGGTGELFF. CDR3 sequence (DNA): TGTGCCAGCAGCTTAGATAGGTGGGGCGGAGGAACCGGGGAGCTGTTTTTT.

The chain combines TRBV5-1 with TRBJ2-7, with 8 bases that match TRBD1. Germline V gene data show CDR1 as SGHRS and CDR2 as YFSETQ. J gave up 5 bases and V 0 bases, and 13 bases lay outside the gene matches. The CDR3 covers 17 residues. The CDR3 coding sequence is TGCGCCAGCAGCTTGGGGGAGCTTGCGGCAGGGGGCAACGAGCAGTACTTC. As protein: CASSLGELAAGGNEQYF.

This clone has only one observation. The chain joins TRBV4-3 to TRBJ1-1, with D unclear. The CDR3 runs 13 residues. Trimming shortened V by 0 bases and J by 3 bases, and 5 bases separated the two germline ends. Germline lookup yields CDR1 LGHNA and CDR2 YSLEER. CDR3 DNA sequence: TGCGCCAGCAGCCAAGAAATCTACACTGAAGCTTTCTTT. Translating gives CASSQEIYTEAFF.

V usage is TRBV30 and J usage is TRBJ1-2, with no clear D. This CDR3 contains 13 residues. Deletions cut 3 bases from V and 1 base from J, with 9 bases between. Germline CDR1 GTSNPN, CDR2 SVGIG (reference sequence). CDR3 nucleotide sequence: TGTGCCTGGAGAGAGGGTAGTAACTATGGCTACACCTTC. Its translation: CAWREGSNYGYTF. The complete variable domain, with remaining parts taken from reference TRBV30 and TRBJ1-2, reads SQTIHQWPATLVQPVGSPLSLECTVEGTSNPNLYWYRQAAGRGLQLLFYSVGIGQISSEVPQNLSASRPQDRQFILSSKKLLLSDSGFYLCAWREGSNYGYTFGSGTRLTVV.

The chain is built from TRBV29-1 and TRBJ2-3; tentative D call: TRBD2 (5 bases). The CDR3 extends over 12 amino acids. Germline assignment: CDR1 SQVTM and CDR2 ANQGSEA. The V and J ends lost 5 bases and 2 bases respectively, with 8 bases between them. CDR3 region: CSVWELTDTQYF. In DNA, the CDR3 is TGCAGCGTTTGGGAGCTCACAGATACGCAGTATTTT.

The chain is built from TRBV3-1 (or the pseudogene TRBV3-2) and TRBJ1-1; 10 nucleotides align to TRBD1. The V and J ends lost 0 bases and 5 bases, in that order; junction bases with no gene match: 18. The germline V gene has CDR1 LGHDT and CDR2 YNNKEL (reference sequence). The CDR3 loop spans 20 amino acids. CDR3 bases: TGTGCCAGCAGCCAAGATTGCGATAACCGGGACAGGGGTTGTGAAACTGAAGCTTTCTTT. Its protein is CASSQDCDNRDRGCETEAFF.

CDR3: CASSRSGGSYNSPLHF. The CDR3 DNA is TGTGCCAGTAGTCGTTCAGGGGGCTCGTATAATTCACCCCTCCACTTT. V usage is TRBV19 and J usage is TRBJ1-6; 8 bases match TRBD1. The ends lost 5 bases at V and 4 bases at J; junction bases unmatched: 7. The CDR3 is 16 amino acids. Germline V gene lookup returns CDR1 LNHDA and CDR2 SQIVND (reference sequence).

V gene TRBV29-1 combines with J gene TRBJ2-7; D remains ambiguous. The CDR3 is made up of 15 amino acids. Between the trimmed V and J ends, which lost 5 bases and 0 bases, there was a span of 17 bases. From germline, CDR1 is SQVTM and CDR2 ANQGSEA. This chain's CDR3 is CSVILLNSISYEQYF. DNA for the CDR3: TGCAGCGTTATACTCCTTAACTCCATCTCCTACGAGCAGTACTTC.